The 4 T cell receptor delta chains below were found in one sample sequenced in a study of γδ T cells in repeated Plasmodium falciparum infection. TCRdb called clones from the multiplex PCR reads again using CATT. This sample has 50,000 or so delta-chain clones, with over 1.5% found just once. Bulk repertoires came from Vgamma9/Vdelta2+ or Vdelta2-negative gammadelta T cells flow-sorted from PBMC. The source material was gamma-delta T cells from blood. These receptor sequences come from a pool of human donors (malaria-infected and uninfected, not separated).

Concerning this clone itself: A far bigger clonotype differs at one base, so this is likely a read error. The sample holds other DNA sequences that translate to the same CDR3. This CDR3 is CALGFSGYTPLGDRTYTDKLIF. The CDR3 DNA is TGTGCTCTTGGGTTTTCCGGCTACACACCCCTGGGGGACCGGACCTACACCGATAAACTCATCTTT. This sequence joins TRDV1 and TRDJ1; 8 bases agree with TRDD3. The J gene, missing from TCRdb, was assigned here through DNA to germline matching. Germline trimming cut 5 bases from V and 0 bases from J; bases unmatched to any gene: 26. The CDR3 consists of 22 residues. Germline CDR1 TSWWSYY, CDR2 QGS.

For this clone: The protein that TCRdb holds for this DNA derives from a much larger clone and differs from the translated DNA at residue 8, which likely indicates a read error; the protein shown here is translated from the DNA. The chain carries TRDV1 and TRDJ1; TRDD3 might be the D (6 bases). The J gene comes from matching the DNA to germline here; TCRdb lacks it. Trimming took 6 bases from V and 2 from J, leaving 28 bases between them. Germline V gene lookup returns CDR1 TSWWSYY and CDR2 QGS. The CDR3 has 19 residues. The CDR3 DNA reads TGTGCTCTTGGAGCCGGAGGAGTCCCGTGGATACTCCGAACCGATAAACTCATCTTT. Translating it yields CALGAGGVPWILRTDKLIF.

As for this clone: TCRdb's listed protein matches a much larger clone and diverges from this DNA's translation at residue 12, likely through a read error; the protein shown comes from the DNA. This chain joins TRDV2 and TRDJ2; a possible D gene is TRDD3 (6 bases). The germline V gene encodes CDR1 GEAIGNYY and CDR2 EKD. CDR3 size: 16 residues. The CDR3, as DNA: TGTGCCTGTGACACCCTTGGAGGGGGACATACAGAACAACTCTTCTTT. It codes for CACDTLGGGHTEQLFF.

This clone has a handful of counts. This clone may be a read error of a much larger clone one base away. Here the CDR3 DNA reads TGTGCTCTTGGGGCCCCTGCTTCCCCCTGGGGGATACCACCAAGCTCCTGGGACACCAGACAGATGTTTTTC. Encoded protein: CALGAPASPWGIPPSSWDTRQMFF. This chain uses TRDV1 with TRDJ3; 11 bases agree with TRDD3. The J gene comes from matching the DNA to germline here; TCRdb lacks it. This CDR3 is built from 24 residues. In germline, CDR1 is TSWWSYY, CDR2 QGS.